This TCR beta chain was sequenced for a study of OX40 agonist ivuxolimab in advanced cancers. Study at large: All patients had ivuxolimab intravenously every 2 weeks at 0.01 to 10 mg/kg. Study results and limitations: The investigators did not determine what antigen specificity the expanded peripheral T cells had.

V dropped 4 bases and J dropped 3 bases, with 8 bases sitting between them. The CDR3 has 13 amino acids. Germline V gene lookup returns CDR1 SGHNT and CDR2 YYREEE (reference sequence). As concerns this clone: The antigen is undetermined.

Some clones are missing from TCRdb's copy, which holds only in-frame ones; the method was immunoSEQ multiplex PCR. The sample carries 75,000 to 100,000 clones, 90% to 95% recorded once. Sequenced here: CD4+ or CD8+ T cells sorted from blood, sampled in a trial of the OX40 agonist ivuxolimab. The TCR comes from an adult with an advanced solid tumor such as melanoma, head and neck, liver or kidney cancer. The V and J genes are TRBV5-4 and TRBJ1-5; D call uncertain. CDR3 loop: CASSPGANQPQHF. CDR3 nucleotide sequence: TGTGCCAGCAGCCCAGGAGCCAATCAGCCCCAGCATTTT.